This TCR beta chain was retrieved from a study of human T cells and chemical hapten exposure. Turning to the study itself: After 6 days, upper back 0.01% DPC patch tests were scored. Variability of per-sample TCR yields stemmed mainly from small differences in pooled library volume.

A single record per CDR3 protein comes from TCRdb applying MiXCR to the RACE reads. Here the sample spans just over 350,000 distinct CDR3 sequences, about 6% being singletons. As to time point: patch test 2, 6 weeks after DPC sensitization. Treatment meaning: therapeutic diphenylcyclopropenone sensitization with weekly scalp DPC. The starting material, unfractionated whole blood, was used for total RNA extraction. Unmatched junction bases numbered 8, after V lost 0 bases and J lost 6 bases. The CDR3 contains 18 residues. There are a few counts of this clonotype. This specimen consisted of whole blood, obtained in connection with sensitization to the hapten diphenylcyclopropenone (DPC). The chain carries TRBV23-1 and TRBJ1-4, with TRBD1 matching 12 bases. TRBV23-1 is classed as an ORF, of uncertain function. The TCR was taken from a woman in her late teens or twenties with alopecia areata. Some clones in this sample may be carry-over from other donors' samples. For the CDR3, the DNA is TGCGCCAGCAGTCAATCCATGGGACAGGGGGCTTATGATGAAAAACTGTTTTTT. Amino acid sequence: CASSQSMGQGAYDEKLFF.